This is a list of T cell receptor beta chains from one sample in a study of blood T cell repertoires in COVID-19. Only in-frame clones appear in the TCRdb table, and some are missing; sequencing was by immunoSEQ multiplex PCR. This table has about 270,000 clones, approximately 89% appearing once. The sample consisted of peripheral blood. These receptor sequences come from a man aged 40-49 years who had recovered from COVID-19. CDR3s include the opening cysteine and the closing phenylalanine or tryptophan. D genes are given only for firm matches. For some rows the clone size is stated as once, few or many, or as a class when expanded; others skip it.

abundance	v_gene	d_gene	j_gene	CDR3nt	CDR3aa
NA	TRBV7-9	NA	TRBJ2-5	TGTGCCAGCAGCTTAGATTTAGAAGAGACCCAGTACTTC	CASSLDLEETQYF
few	TRBV7-2	NA	TRBJ1-1	TGTGCCAGCAGCGCCCAATATGGGAGAAGGACTGAAGCTTTCTTT	CASSAQYGRRTEAFF
once	TRBV3-1/TRBV3-2	NA	TRBJ2-5	TGTGCCAGCAGCCAATCCTGGAGTAGAGTGGAGACCCAGTACTTC	CASSQSWSRVETQYF
once	TRBV25-1	NA	TRBJ1-4	TGTGCCAGCAGTGAACCCAGGGGAGATGAAAAACTGTTTTTT	CASSEPRGDEKLFF
NA	TRBV6-2/TRBV6-3	NA	TRBJ2-1	TGTGCCAGCAGTCCCCAATCACAGGTTCCCCACAATGAGCAGTTCTTC	CASSPQSQVPHNEQFF
NA	TRBV30	NA	TRBJ1-5	TGTGCCTGGAGTGTAACTGGGGCCCGCAATCAGCCCCAGCATTTT	CAWSVTGARNQPQHF
NA	TRBV18	TRBD1	TRBJ2-6	TGTGCCAGCTCACCACAGGCGACAGGGGGCGCCGGGGCCAACGTCCTGACTTTC	CASSPQATGGAGANVLTF
NA	TRBV27	NA	TRBJ1-6	TGTGCCAGCAGTCCCCCCGGGACAAGGAATTCACCCCTCCACTTT	CASSPPGTRNSPLHF
NA	TRBV29-1	TRBD1	TRBJ2-1	TGCAGCGTCCGGGACAGGTCTTACAATGAGCAGTTCTTC	CSVRDRSYNEQFF
few	TRBV15	NA	TRBJ2-1	TGTGCCACCAGCAGAGATTCCCCGCTTAGAGCGGAGCGAGGTGAGCAGTTCTTC	CATSRDSPLRAERGEQFF
NA	TRBV27	NA	TRBJ1-6	TGTGCCAGCAGCGTCCTCGGGAGAGCCAATTCACCCCTCCACTTT	CASSVLGRANSPLHF
NA	TRBV6-4	NA	TRBJ2-4	TGTGCCAGCCGCAGGACAGTAGCCAAAAACATTCAGTACTTC	CASRRTVAKNIQYF
NA	TRBV11-2	NA	TRBJ2-7	TGTGCCAGCAGCTCCACCTACGAGCAGTACTTC	CASSSTYEQYF
once	TRBV10-3	NA	TRBJ1-2	TGTGCCATCAGTGGGGGGACTGTATGGAGAAACTATGGCTACACCTTC	CAISGGTVWRNYGYTF
once	TRBV6-5	NA	TRBJ1-2	TGTGCCAGCAGTTACTCGTTTCCAGGGTCCTATGGCTACACCTTC	CASSYSFPGSYGYTF
few	TRBV9	NA	TRBJ1-6	TGTGCCAGCAGCGTACAGACGGGTAATTCACCCCTCCACTTT	CASSVQTGNSPLHF